What follows describes a single T cell receptor (beta chain). Its antigen is unknown. The data were obtained in a study of monozygotic twins with inflammatory bowel disease. The CDR3 is 14 amino acids. General study results and limits: Findings did not support one strong IBD-associated signal or clonotype. IBD patients exhibited fewer clonotypes shared with other individuals than healthy twins, particularly with disease activity.

Incorporation of UMIs carrying a 6-nucleotide sample barcode was performed by template switching. For both chains, the TCRalpha and TCRbeta cDNA went through two nested PCRs of about 15 and 9 cycles. No DNA is given; TCRdb re-called the 5' RACE reads and lists each CDR3 protein once. The repertoire table contains 300,000 to 450,000 distinct CDR3 sequences. The sequenced sample consisted of blood. The gene calls are TRBV12-3 or TRBV12-4 and TRBJ2-7; without DNA, the TCRdb call of TRBD1 cannot be checked. This sequence originates from a human donor with ulcerative colitis or Crohn's disease, or a healthy co-twin of an affected twin (not recorded which). The CDR3 sequence: CASRRTGLSYEQYF.